The T cell receptor beta chain described here comes from a study of blood T cell repertoires in COVID-19. On the study more broadly: COVID-19 samples collected from the United States, Italy and Spain covered acute and convalescent phases.

In assigning cohorts, the study relied on participant-reported clinical history. This clone was recorded once. CDR3 length: 16 residues. V gave up 8 bases and J gave up 4 bases; unmatched junction bases: 9. CDR1 is SNHLY and CDR2 is FYNNEI in the germline V gene. Data came from immunoSEQ multiplex PCR; TCRdb stores just in-frame clones and leaves some out. The sample contains 300,000 to 450,000 clones, about nine tenths of which appear only once. The sequenced sample was PBMCs or T cells enriched from blood (not recorded which). This sequence originates from a woman in her thirties who had been exposed to COVID-19. The chain recombines TRBV2 with TRBJ2-1; the match to TRBD2 covers 12 bases. This CDR3 reads CASEQGTSGPYNEQFF. For the CDR3, the DNA is TGTGCCAGCGAACAAGGGACTAGCGGGCCGTACAATGAGCAGTTCTTC.